The TCR beta chain under discussion was sequenced for a study of cytomegalovirus exposure and HLA in healthy donors. The PCR made use of 60 Vbeta and 13 Jbeta primers. Method: immunoSEQ multiplex PCR; TCRdb's copy keeps in-frame clones and lacks some. In the table there are roughly 170,000 clones, roughly 86% of which are singletons. General study findings and limits: A later analysis appeared to link common viral pathogens to several of the most significant clusters.

Remarks on this clone: Its specificity is not known.

V was pared by 9 bases and J by 2 bases, with 11 bases between. The CDR3 is 12 residues long. The germline CDR1 and CDR2 sequences are WNHNN and SYGVQD (reference sequence). The sequencing input was PBMCs. This chain joins TRBV10-1 and TRBJ2-7; no clear D gene. The source is a girl under 18 in good health and CMV-seropositive. The DNA for the CDR3 is TGCGCCAGACGGGTAGAACCCTACGAGCAGTACTTC. Translation: CARRVEPYEQYF.